What follows are 10 T cell receptor beta chains derived from one specimen sequenced in a study of beta chain features in type 1 diabetes. Findings of the study overall: Researchers report that Type 1 diabetes patients had moderately but significantly shorter TCRB CDR3s across all four CD4+ subsets.

Their antigens are not known. Since all of the isolated RNA was reverse transcribed, expressed TCRB transcripts were what got sequenced. Sequencing was performed with immunoSEQ multiplex PCR; in TCRdb, only in-frame clones are kept and a portion is missing. The sample yields around 140,000 clones, about an eighth seen once. Sequences were obtained from central memory CD4+ T cells from blood. The receptors originated from a young man with type 1 diabetes.

This clone was observed a few times. As DNA, the CDR3 is TGTGCCAGCAGTTTCACTGGACTAGCGGGTGGTGAGCAGTTCTTC. Encoded protein: CASSFTGLAGGEQFF. The V call is TRBV2, the J call TRBJ2-1; TRBD2 matches at 11 bases. The CDR3 is 15 amino acids. V shed 5 bases and J 9 bases; nucleotides not matched to a gene: 9. Germline CDR1 reads SNHLY; CDR2 reads FYNNEI.

This clone appeared many times. The chain uses TRBV7-2 and TRBJ2-1; D remains ambiguous. V was pared by 5 bases and J by 6 bases, with 5 bases between. The germline V gene encodes CDR1 SGHTA and CDR2 FQGNSA. The CDR3 sequence is 11 residues long. CDR3 protein: CASSLINEQFF. The CDR3 nucleotides read TGTGCCAGCAGCCTGATCAATGAGCAGTTCTTC.

This clone was detected once. The J gene is TRBJ1-1, the V gene TRBV13; D gene ambiguous. Germline CDR1 is PRHDT and CDR2 is FYEKMQ (reference sequence). The CDR3 is 16 amino acids. V dropped 0 bases and J dropped 1 base, with 12 bases sitting between them. The CDR3 here is CASSLGGRHWNTEAFF. DNA of the CDR3: TGTGCCAGCAGCTTAGGGGGCAGACACTGGAACACTGAAGCTTTCTTT.

In this sample, this clone turned up a few times. The chain employs TRBV7-2 and TRBJ2-1; D is ambiguous. With 1 base removed from V and 7 bases from J, the gap between germline ends came to 8 bases. Germline V lookup: CDR1 SGHTA, CDR2 FQGNSA. The CDR3 consists of 13 residues. CDR3 sequence (DNA): TGTGCCAGCAGCTTAGGCAGGAAGAATGAGCAGTTCTTC. Amino acid sequence: CASSLGRKNEQFF.

The chain combines TRBV13 with TRBJ2-7, with 8 bases that match TRBD2. V lost 6 bases to trimming and J lost 0 bases; unmatched junction nucleotides: 10. The CDR3 loop spans 16 amino acids. The V gene's germline CDR1 is PRHDT and CDR2 FYEKMQ (reference sequence). The CDR3, as DNA: TGTGCCAGCAGTTCCGGGACTAGGGGGTTCTCCTACGAGCAGTACTTC. Its translation: CASSSGTRGFSYEQYF.

This clone came up a few times. The CDR3, as DNA: TGCAGCGTTATGGTGTCGGTGAACACTGAAGCTTTCTTT. Translated: CSVMVSVNTEAFF. The V and J genes are TRBV29-1 and TRBJ1-1; D not resolved. The CDR3 has 13 amino acids. Germline CDR1 SQVTM, CDR2 ANQGSEA. Trimming cost V 5 bases and J 0 bases, with 10 bases left between them.

This clone was found a few times. The V call is TRBV19, the J call TRBJ1-2; 9 bases match TRBD1. Germline CDR1 reads LNHDA; CDR2 reads SQIVND (reference sequence). Trimming at V came to 3 bases and at J to 6 bases, leaving 5 bases not matched to a gene. The CDR3 is 14 residues long. The CDR3, as DNA: TGTGCCAGTAGTATCGACAGGGGGAATCATGGCTACACCTTC. Amino acids: CASSIDRGNHGYTF.

The CDR3 DNA follows: TGTGCCAGCACCGACAGGGGGCGATTTGGCACAGATACGCAGTATTTT. Translated, it gives CASTDRGRFGTDTQYF. The rearrangement joins TRBV6-6 to TRBJ2-3, with 10 bases fitting TRBD1. Per the germline V gene, CDR1 is MNHNY and CDR2 is SVGAGI (reference sequence). V gave up 7 bases and J gave up 1 base; unmatched junction bases: 8. The length of the CDR3 is 16 residues.

This clone was seen more than once but under ten times. The chain uses TRBV7-9 and TRBJ2-3; maybe TRBD1 (6 bases). V lost 5 bases and J 5 bases, leaving 17 bases between the germline ends. CDR1 SEHNR and CDR2 FQNEAQ come from the germline V gene (reference sequence). This CDR3 spans 15 amino acids. CDR3 in amino acids: CASSPYRETGDTQYF. CDR3 nucleotide sequence: TGTGCCAGCAGCCCTTACAGGGAGACAGGAGATACGCAGTATTTT.

This chain joins TRBV6-5 and TRBJ1-1, with D possibly matching TRBD1 (5 bases). CDR1 MNHEY and CDR2 SVGAGI come from the germline V gene. This CDR3 has 13 amino acids. V was shortened by 2 bases and J by 5 bases, with 9 bases between the two germline ends. For the CDR3, the DNA is TGTGCCAGCAGTTACGTGGGGGGTACTGAAGCTTTCTTT. Translation: CASSYVGGTEAFF.